Shown below are 17 T cell receptor beta chains from a single sample sequenced in a study of PD-1 blockade in classical Hodgkin lymphoma. Sequencing used immunoSEQ multiplex PCR; TCRdb keeps in-frame clones, though not all of them. Among under 20,000 clones, roughly 87% were seen once, and the ten largest hold less than 4%. Indicated time point: newly diagnosed, previously untreated cHL patient sample. The sequenced sample consisted of peripheral blood mononuclear cells (PBMCs). These receptors were taken from a human donor with classical Hodgkin lymphoma.

V usage is TRBV6-1 and J usage is TRBJ1-1; possible D gene TRBD1, 5 bases. The germline gives CDR1 MNHNS, CDR2 SASEGT. This CDR3 spans 13 amino acids. Trimming removed 10 bases at V and 0 bases at J, with 12 bases between. This chain's CDR3 is CATRALMNTEAFF. CDR3 bases: TGTGCCACCAGGGCCCTTATGAACACTGAAGCTTTCTTT.

The chain combines TRBV18 with TRBJ2-1; D is tentatively TRBD1 or TRBD2 (5 bases each). The CDR3 has 12 residues. Germline V CDR1 and CDR2: KGHSH, LQKENI. Trimming shortened V by 0 bases and J by 10 bases, and 7 bases separated the two germline ends. For the CDR3, the DNA is TGTGCCAGCTCACCACCGGGGGACGAGCAGTTCTTC. It encodes CASSPPGDEQFF.

This clone showed up just once. This sequence joins TRBV30 and TRBJ2-3; TRBD2 matches at 12 bases. V lost 3 bases and J lost 4; bases outside the gene matches: 8. Per germline, CDR1 GTSNPN and CDR2 SVGIG (reference sequence). This CDR3 has 16 residues. CDR3 loop: CAWSRLAGARSDTQYF. The CDR3 nucleotides read TGTGCCTGGAGCCGACTAGCGGGAGCCAGGTCAGATACGCAGTATTTT.

In DNA, the CDR3 is TGTGCCAGCAGTTTATTTACTAGCGGGACCTACAATGAGCAGTTCTTC. The encoded protein is CASSLFTSGTYNEQFF. The chain carries TRBV28 and TRBJ2-1; TRBD2 matches 10 bases. From germline, CDR1 is MDHEN and CDR2 SYDVKM. Trimming cost V 1 base and J 2 bases; bases outside gene matches: 2. The CDR3 sequence is 16 residues long. Based on the CDR3 plus reference TRBV28 and TRBJ2-1, the full variable domain is DVKVTQSSRYLVKRTGEKVFLECVQDMDHENMFWYRQDPGLGLRLIYFSYDVKMKEKGDIPEGYSVSREKKERFSLILESASTNQTSMYLCASSLFTSGTYNEQFFGPGTRLTVL.

The chain is built from TRBV28 and TRBJ1-4; possibly TRBD1 for D (5 bases). The CDR3 extends over 15 amino acids. Trimming stripped 2 bases from V and 7 bases from J, with 14 bases between. Germline V CDR1 and CDR2: MDHEN, SYDVKM. The DNA of the CDR3 is TGTGCCAGCAGTTTAGAGGGGAGAGTCGGTGAAAAACTGTTTTTT. The encoded protein is CASSLEGRVGEKLFF.

The chain couples TRBV9 to TRBJ2-5; D may match TRBD1 or TRBD2 (7 bases each). This CDR3 has 17 residues. Between the trimmed V and J ends, which lost 3 bases and 1 base, there was a span of 19 bases. Germline CDR1 is SGDLS and CDR2 is YYNGEE. In nucleotides, the CDR3 is TGTGCCAGCAGCGCCTTAAGCGGGACAGCCCCCCAAGAGACCCAGTACTTC. This sequence encodes CASSALSGTAPQETQYF.

J is TRBJ2-1 and V is TRBV1; TRBD2 was called by the table and not checked on the DNA. TRBV1 is reported as a pseudogene. This CDR3 region has 21 residues. CDR3 DNA: TGCACCAGCAGCCAAGAGCGCTCCCCTAGCGGCTCCGCGACGGGCTACAATGAGCAGTTCTTC. It specifies CTSSQERSPSGSATGYNEQFF.

This clone occurred once. This sequence joins TRBV5-6 and TRBJ2-3; weak D call: TRBD2 (6 bases). The V and J ends lost 2 bases and 3 bases respectively, with 10 bases between them. The CDR3 has 14 amino acids. CDR1 is SGHDT and CDR2 is YYEEEE in the germline V gene. The CDR3, as DNA: TGTGCCAGCAGCTTTAACGGGAGAACAGATACGCAGTATTTT. It encodes CASSFNGRTDTQYF.

The chain has TRBV4-3 and TRBJ2-3; 10 nucleotides align to TRBD2. The CDR3 loop spans 15 amino acids. Germline assignment: CDR1 LGHNA and CDR2 YSLEER. The V gene end was trimmed by 2 bases and the J gene end by 4 bases; junction bases not matched to a gene: 3. The CDR3 bases are TGCGCCAGCAGCCAACTAGCGGGAGCTGCAGATACGCAGTATTTT. Its translation: CASSQLAGAADTQYF.

The V gene is TRBV19, the J gene TRBJ2-3, with 9 positions matching TRBD2. V gave up 10 bases and J gave up 3 bases; unmatched junction bases: 8. This CDR3 is built from 14 residues. The germline V gene has CDR1 LNHDA and CDR2 SQIVND (reference sequence). CDR3 DNA: TGTGCCACCAGCAGCGGGAGGAGGACAGATACGCAGTATTTT. Its protein is CATSSGRRTDTQYF.

The chain uses TRBV5-1 and TRBJ2-7; maybe TRBD1 (6 bases). Germline V gene sequence: CDR1 SGHRS, CDR2 YFSETQ. This CDR3 is built from 13 residues. V lost 1 base and J lost 2, with 7 bases in between. In DNA, the CDR3 is TGCGCCAGCAGCTTGACAGGGACCTACGAGCAGTACTTC. This encodes CASSLTGTYEQYF.

The rearrangement links TRBV19 to TRBJ1-1; D unresolved. This CDR3 spans 16 amino acids. CDR1 and CDR2 (germline): LNHDA, SQIVND (reference sequence). The V end lost 3 bases, the J end lost 4 bases, and 18 bases lay between the germline ends. The chain's CDR3 is CASSIKRRLTGTEAFF. The CDR3 DNA is TGTGCCAGTAGTATTAAAAGGCGTCTGACGGGCACTGAAGCTTTCTTT.

J is TRBJ1-2 and V is TRBV30; 7 bases match TRBD1. The V gene end was trimmed by 0 bases and the J gene end by 7 bases; junction bases not matched to a gene: 5. The CDR3 length is 13 residues. Looked up from germline, CDR1 is GTSNPN and CDR2 is SVGIG (reference sequence). In nucleotides, the CDR3 is TGTGCCTGGAGTGTCGGACAGGTGGTTGGCTACACCTTC. Encoded protein: CAWSVGQVVGYTF. Based on the CDR3 plus reference TRBV30 and TRBJ1-2, the full variable domain is SQTIHQWPATLVQPVGSPLSLECTVEGTSNPNLYWYRQAAGRGLQLLFYSVGIGQISSEVPQNLSASRPQDRQFILSSKKLLLSDSGFYLCAWSVGQVVGYTFGSGTRLTVV.

The chain uses TRBV25-1 and TRBJ2-1, with 10 positions matching TRBD2. The CDR3 contains 18 residues. J was trimmed by 6 bases and V by 4 bases; bases with no gene match: 15. Germline-derived CDR1 and CDR2 are MGHDK and SYGVNS. Here the CDR3 DNA reads TGTGCCAGCAGTGGTAGTTTTGGTCAGCGGGAGGGCCCCAATGAGCAGTTCTTC. This encodes CASSGSFGQREGPNEQFF.

The chain joins TRBV5-6 to TRBJ2-7, with D unclear. This CDR3 is 11 amino acids long. Between the trimmed V and J ends, which lost 0 bases and 2 bases, there was a span of 0 bases. Germline V CDR1 and CDR2: SGHDT, YYEEEE. CDR3 bases: TGTGCCAGCAGCTTGGCCTACGAGCAGTACTTC. Translating it yields CASSLAYEQYF.

The V and J genes are TRBV28 and TRBJ1-5; D ambiguous. This CDR3 is built from 15 residues. V was cut by 3 bases and J by 1 base, with 10 bases left in between. CDR1 and CDR2 (germline): MDHEN, SYDVKM. For the CDR3, the DNA is TGTGCCAGCAGTTTTCCGGGAGGGAGCAATCAGCCCCAGCATTTT. It codes for CASSFPGGSNQPQHF. Complete variable domain (other parts from reference TRBV28 and TRBJ1-5): DVKVTQSSRYLVKRTGEKVFLECVQDMDHENMFWYRQDPGLGLRLIYFSYDVKMKEKGDIPEGYSVSREKKERFSLILESASTNQTSMYLCASSFPGGSNQPQHFGDGTRLSIL.

The sample holds a few counts of this clone. This chain joins TRBV29-1 and TRBJ1-1; D unresolved. The CDR3 loop spans 11 amino acids. V gave up 4 bases and J gave up 8 bases, with 11 bases separating them. Germline V CDR1 and CDR2: SQVTM, ANQGSEA. CDR3 in DNA: TGCAGCGTTGTCGCCGAAAAAGAAGCTTTCTTT. Protein product: CSVVAEKEAFF.